The 17 T cell receptor beta chains presented below share a single source sample, sequenced in a study of T cell responses to AZD1222 COVID-19 vaccine. The assay was immunoSEQ multiplex PCR, and TCRdb's table has in-frame clones only and misses some. The sample lists about 140,000 clones; almost 95% were seen once. Material: peripheral blood, obtained 28 days after the second AZD1222 dose. These TCRs come from an adult who received the AZD1222 COVID-19 vaccine.

The CDR3 coding sequence is TGTGCCAGCAGCTTAGATTTGGGTTTCGAGCAGTACGTC. It codes for CASSLDLGFEQYV. This chain links TRBV7-8 with TRBJ2-7; D not resolved. Germline V gives CDR1 SGHVS, CDR2 FQNEAQ. The CDR3 extends over 13 amino acids. V was clipped by 1 base and J by 6 bases, with 10 bases between them.

The chain has TRBV3-1 (or the pseudogene TRBV3-2) and TRBJ2-3, with 12 bases lining up with TRBD2. This CDR3 region has 18 residues. V was pared by 1 base and J by 4 bases, with 9 bases of the junction left unmatched. In germline, CDR1 is LGHDT, CDR2 YNNKEL (reference sequence). The chain's CDR3 is CASSQGTSGTTLADTQYF. CDR3 sequence (DNA): TGTGCCAGCAGCCAAGGGACTAGCGGGACCACCTTGGCAGATACGCAGTATTTT.

The table lists this clone with a count of one. The V call is TRBV5-8, the J call TRBJ1-6, with TRBD1 matching 10 bases. The J segment lost 10 bases and the V segment lost 2 bases, leaving 9 bases of the junction unmatched. This CDR3 has 16 amino acids. The germline V gene has CDR1 SGHTS and CDR2 YDEGEE. Written as DNA, the CDR3 is TGTGCCAGCAGCTTCAGGGGACAGGGGATAGGATCACCCCTCCACTTT. This translates into CASSFRGQGIGSPLHF.

The chain joins TRBV20-1 to TRBJ2-3; D is ambiguous. Germline V gives CDR1 DFQATT, CDR2 SNEGSKA (reference sequence). The CDR3 sequence is 11 residues long. The V end was cut by 0 bases, the J end by 6 bases, with 4 bases between. CDR3 protein: CSARDFDTQYF. CDR3 sequence (DNA): TGCAGTGCTAGAGATTTCGATACGCAGTATTTT.

The genes are TRBV7-9 and TRBJ1-2; D unresolved. Germline V gives CDR1 SEHNR, CDR2 FQNEAQ (reference sequence). The CDR3 runs to 13 residues. The ends were cut back, 4 bases at V and 2 bases at J, with 8 bases in the middle. This chain's CDR3 is CASSSAENYGYTF. CDR3 coding DNA: TGTGCCAGCAGCTCGGCAGAAAACTATGGCTACACCTTC.

The chain is built from TRBV12-5 and TRBJ2-3, with 10 bases fitting TRBD1. Germline CDR1 reads LGHNT; CDR2 reads FRNRAP. Germline trimming cut 5 bases from V and 4 bases from J; bases unmatched to any gene: 3. The CDR3 sequence is 14 residues long. The CDR3 here is CASGTGQGSDTQYF. CDR3 sequence (DNA): TGTGCTAGTGGTACGGGACAGGGGTCAGATACGCAGTATTTT.

This chain links TRBV18 with TRBJ1-6, with 7 bases aligning to TRBD1. The CDR3 has 14 amino acids. Germline-derived CDR1 and CDR2 are KGHSH and LQKENI. The ends lost 3 bases at V and 7 bases at J; junction bases unmatched: 3. The CDR3 here is CASSPKQGNSPLHF. The CDR3 DNA reads as TGTGCCAGCTCACCGAAACAGGGGAATTCACCCCTCCACTTT.

The chain combines TRBV28 with TRBJ1-2; 9 bases fit TRBD1. Trimming at V came to 5 bases and at J to 5 bases, leaving 0 bases not matched to a gene. The CDR3 is 12 residues long. Per the germline V gene, CDR1 is MDHEN and CDR2 is SYDVKM. CDR3 DNA sequence: TGTGCCAGCAGTGGACAGGGGTATGGCTACACCTTC. Translating it yields CASSGQGYGYTF.

This chain uses TRBV11-3 with TRBJ2-2; 7 positions match TRBD1. This CDR3 has 15 amino acids. V lost 5 bases, J lost 7 bases, and 10 bases stayed unmatched. CDR1 and CDR2 from the germline V gene are SGHNT and YENEEA. The CDR3 loop reads CASSPRGTAVGELFF. DNA for the CDR3: TGTGCCAGCAGCCCGAGGGGGACAGCCGTCGGGGAGCTGTTTTTT.

This chain joins TRBV5-4 and TRBJ1-2; 10 bases map to TRBD1. Germline-derived CDR1 and CDR2 are SGHNT and YYREEE (reference sequence). The V gene end was trimmed by 4 bases and the J gene end by 6 bases; junction bases not matched to a gene: 9. The CDR3 sequence is 15 residues long. The CDR3 coding sequence is TGTGCCAGCAGCGCGGAGACAGGGGGCGCACATGGCTACACCTTC. This gives the protein CASSAETGGAHGYTF.

In this sample, this clone turned up once. The chain is built from TRBV28 and TRBJ2-5; 7 nucleotides align to TRBD1. Trimming cost V 6 bases and J 1 base; bases outside gene matches: 8. Germline loops: CDR1 MDHEN, CDR2 SYDVKM. The CDR3 runs 15 residues. The CDR3 protein is CASSSHGTAQETQYF. The CDR3 DNA sequence: TGTGCCAGCAGCAGCCATGGGACAGCCCAAGAGACCCAGTACTTC.

This chain links TRBV7-8 with TRBJ2-1; 7 nucleotides line up with TRBD2. V shed 3 bases, J shed 7 bases, and the junction held 12 bases outside the gene matches. The CDR3 runs to 16 residues. CDR1 is SGHVS, CDR2 FQNEAQ, per germline. CDR3 bases: TGTGCCAGCAGCTTCCACATGCCTAGCGGCGGGAATGAGCAGTTCTTC. Translated: CASSFHMPSGGNEQFF.

This clone appeared once. The chain is built from TRBV6-5 and TRBJ1-2, with 8 positions matching TRBD1. Unmatched junction bases numbered 7, after V lost 5 bases and J lost 8 bases. CDR1 MNHEY and CDR2 SVGAGI come from the germline V gene. CDR3 length: 13 amino acids. The CDR3 loop is CASSRRQGFGYTF. CDR3 sequence (DNA): TGTGCCAGCAGTAGGAGACAGGGGTTCGGCTACACCTTC.

For this clone: Within the sample, other DNA sequences also encode this same CDR3. CDR3 region: CASSSRTYGYTF. Here the CDR3 DNA reads TGTGCCAGCAGTTCCCGGACCTATGGCTACACCTTC. The J gene is TRBJ1-2, the V gene TRBV28, with D uncertain. The germline V gene has CDR1 MDHEN and CDR2 SYDVKM. V shed 4 bases and J shed 4 bases, with 7 bases lying between them. There are 12 residues in the CDR3.

The V gene is TRBV27, the J gene TRBJ2-7; 7 bases map to TRBD2. Germline assignment: CDR1 MNHEY and CDR2 SMNVEV (reference sequence). Losses at the gene ends were 2 bases for V and 2 bases for J; bases not matched to a gene: 0. There are 13 residues in the CDR3. The CDR3 DNA reads as TGTGCCAGCAGTTTAGCGGGGGCCTACGAGCAGTACTTC. Translating it yields CASSLAGAYEQYF.

The chain is built from TRBV12-3 or TRBV12-4 and TRBJ1-1; no reliable D call. The germline V and J ends were trimmed by 2 bases and 7 bases, with 11 bases remaining between them. The CDR3 spans 13 residues. The CDR3 sequence: CASSLSRGSEAFF. Written as DNA, the CDR3 is TGTGCCAGCAGTTTATCACGGGGAAGTGAAGCTTTCTTT.

V usage is TRBV5-4 and J usage is TRBJ1-6; 10 bases are shared with TRBD1. This CDR3 spans 16 amino acids. Germline V gene data show CDR1 as SGHNT and CDR2 as YYREEE (reference sequence). J lost 5 bases, V lost 4 bases, and 6 bases had no gene match. CDR3 protein: CASSGTGTGDNSPLHF. DNA for the CDR3: TGTGCCAGCAGCGGAACCGGGACAGGGGATAATTCACCCCTCCACTTT. The variable domain in full, completed from reference TRBV5-4 and TRBJ1-6, reads ETGVTQSPTHLIKTRGQQVTLRCSSQSGHNTVSWYQQALGQGPQFIFQYYREEENGRGNFPPRFSGLQFPNYSSELNVNALELDDSALYLCASSGTGTGDNSPLHFGNGTRLTVT.